Each of the 29 T cell receptor beta chains below was sequenced from the same sample in a study of blood T cell repertoires in COVID-19. Profiled with immunoSEQ multiplex PCR; TCRdb holds only in-frame clones, not every one. The sample has under 300,000 clones; 75% to 90% are singletons. The specimen sequenced was PBMCs or T cells enriched from blood (not recorded which). These receptors were taken from a woman aged 25 to 45 with acute COVID-19.

The chain's CDR3 is CASSLTGQRSGANVLTF. Written as DNA, the CDR3 is TGCGCCAGCAGCTTGACAGGCCAAAGATCTGGGGCCAACGTCCTGACTTTC. V is TRBV5-1 and J is TRBJ2-6, with D perhaps matching TRBD1 (5 bases). Germline V gives CDR1 SGHRS, CDR2 YFSETQ. Trimming left V 1 base short and J 1 base short, with 12 bases between. This CDR3 spans 17 amino acids.

In regard to this clone: One junction end disagrees with the germline gene, perhaps due to a read error. The rearrangement joins TRBV7-7 to TRBJ2-5; D not resolved. This CDR3 has 18 residues. From germline, CDR1 is SSHAT and CDR2 FNYEAQ (reference sequence). CDR3 sequence (DNA): TGTGCTAGCAGCCTAGGTGGTGGCGGTAACCCCAGTCAAGAGACCCAGTACTTC. Translation: CASSLGGGGNPSQETQYF.

This clone appeared a single time. This chain uses TRBV5-1 with TRBJ2-5, with 12 positions matching TRBD2. This CDR3 region has 16 residues. V was pared by 5 bases and J by 1 base, with 6 bases of the junction left unmatched. The germline V gene has CDR1 SGHRS and CDR2 YFSETQ. CDR3 DNA sequence: TGCGCCAGCAGACAGCTAGCGGGGGGGACCCAAGAGACCCAGTACTTC. It encodes CASRQLAGGTQETQYF. The whole variable domain, remainder taken from reference TRBV5-1 and TRBJ2-5, is KAGVTQTPRYLIKTRGQQVTLSCSPISGHRSVSWYQQTPGQGLQFLFEYFSETQRNKGNFPGRFSGRQFSNSRSEMNVSTLELGDSALYLCASRQLAGGTQETQYFGPGTRLLVL.

CDR3 region: CASSVTPGDGEKLFF. DNA for the CDR3: TGTGCCAGCAGCGTCACCCCAGGGGACGGTGAAAAACTGTTTTTT. The chain joins TRBV9 to TRBJ1-4; possible D gene TRBD1, 6 bases. Germline CDR1 is SGDLS and CDR2 is YYNGEE. V lost 2 bases and J lost 7, with 15 bases in between. CDR3 length: 15 residues.

V and J are TRBV25-1 and TRBJ2-5, with D maybe TRBD2 (5 bases). The germline gives CDR1 MGHDK, CDR2 SYGVNS. The CDR3 has 11 amino acids. V was clipped by 10 bases and J by 5 bases, with 11 bases between them. The CDR3 loop is CATGVGETQYF. CDR3 DNA: TGTGCCACCGGGGTAGGCGAGACCCAGTACTTC.

The chain uses TRBV5-1 and TRBJ2-1; D unclear. V lost 4 bases, J lost 8 bases, and 16 bases lay in between. The CDR3 sequence is 14 residues long. CDR1 SGHRS and CDR2 YFSETQ come from the germline V gene. The CDR3 sequence is CASSRSTEVDEQFF. CDR3 nucleotides: TGCGCCAGCAGCCGTTCCACTGAAGTTGATGAGCAGTTCTTC.

This clone came up once. The chain combines TRBV18 with TRBJ1-1; D remains ambiguous. CDR3 length: 13 residues. Germline CDR1 KGHSH, CDR2 LQKENI. The germline V and J ends were trimmed by 7 bases and 3 bases, with 12 bases remaining between them. The CDR3 nucleotides read TGTGCCAGCTATCCTACCGCGGACACTGAAGCTTTCTTT. This sequence encodes CASYPTADTEAFF.

This clone was found once. The CDR3 sequence is CASSYRNTEAFF. CDR3 nucleotide sequence: TGTGCCAGCAGTTATAGGAACACTGAAGCTTTCTTT. V and J are TRBV7-2 and TRBJ1-1; the D is unclear. The germline CDR1 and CDR2 sequences are SGHTA and FQGNSA. The CDR3 contains 12 residues. Trimming left V 6 bases short and J 1 base short, with 6 bases between.

The chain has TRBV19 and TRBJ1-3; 7 bases are a match to TRBD1. This CDR3 is built from 15 residues. The trim removed 5 bases at V and 4 bases at J, leaving 8 bases unmatched. Germline CDR1 reads LNHDA; CDR2 reads SQIVND (reference sequence). The CDR3 is CASSAAGTAGNTIYF. The CDR3 coding sequence is TGTGCCAGTAGTGCAGCCGGGACAGCGGGAAACACCATATATTTT.

V is TRBV3-1 (or the pseudogene TRBV3-2) and J is TRBJ1-1, with unresolved D. Trimming took off 5 bases at V and 1 base at J, with 8 bases between the two ends. Germline V gene sequence: CDR1 LGHDT, CDR2 YNNKEL (reference sequence). The CDR3 sequence is 13 residues long. CDR3: CASSSTRNTEAFF. The CDR3, as DNA: TGTGCCAGCAGCTCGACAAGGAACACTGAAGCTTTCTTT.

The V and J genes are TRBV30 and TRBJ1-6; D call uncertain. Trimming pared 2 bases from V and 10 bases from J, leaving 12 bases between. Per germline, CDR1 GTSNPN and CDR2 SVGIG (reference sequence). The CDR3 loop spans 13 amino acids. The CDR3 is CAWSSGMQSPLHF. CDR3 sequence (DNA): TGTGCCTGGAGTTCCGGGATGCAGTCACCCCTCCACTTT. The full variable domain, completed using reference TRBV30 and TRBJ1-6, is SQTIHQWPATLVQPVGSPLSLECTVEGTSNPNLYWYRQAAGRGLQLLFYSVGIGQISSEVPQNLSASRPQDRQFILSSKKLLLSDSGFYLCAWSSGMQSPLHFGNGTRLTVT.

The rearrangement links TRBV18 to TRBJ2-5, with D perhaps matching TRBD1 (6 bases). Germline V gene sequence: CDR1 KGHSH, CDR2 LQKENI. The CDR3 loop spans 18 amino acids. The V end lost 0 bases, the J end lost 2 bases, and 19 bases lay between the germline ends. The CDR3 protein is CASSPPLGRGQSQETQYF. Written as DNA, the CDR3 is TGTGCCAGCTCACCACCACTTGGAAGAGGACAGTCACAAGAGACCCAGTACTTC.

The rearrangement joins TRBV27 to TRBJ1-2; 8 nucleotides match TRBD1. The junction had 4 bases not matched to a gene; V was cut back by 0 bases and J by 4 bases. The CDR3 spans 15 residues. The germline V gene has CDR1 MNHEY and CDR2 SMNVEV (reference sequence). The CDR3 here is CASSLSMTGVYGYTF. CDR3 bases: TGTGCCAGCAGTTTATCCATGACAGGGGTCTATGGCTACACCTTC.

CDR3 sequence: CASSYRQGAREQYF. CDR3 nucleotides: TGTGCCAGCAGCTATCGACAGGGGGCGCGAGAGCAGTACTTC. The rearrangement links TRBV2 to TRBJ2-7; 10 positions match TRBD1. CDR1 is SNHLY and CDR2 is FYNNEI in the germline V gene. V shed 6 bases and J 7 bases; nucleotides not matched to a gene: 9. The CDR3 is 14 residues long.

The chain links TRBV13 to TRBJ1-3; D unclear. The germline CDR1 and CDR2 sequences are PRHDT and FYEKMQ (reference sequence). This CDR3 spans 15 amino acids. The germline V and J ends were trimmed by 6 bases and 2 bases, with 14 bases remaining between them. The CDR3 DNA is TGTGCCAGCAGTTTATCCCGGCAGGCTGGAAACACCATATATTTT. It codes for CASSLSRQAGNTIYF.

This sequence joins TRBV28 and TRBJ2-7; 9 bases are a match to TRBD2. This CDR3 spans 14 amino acids. The V gene's germline CDR1 is MDHEN and CDR2 SYDVKM. V dropped 3 bases and J dropped 3; count of bases not matched to a gene: 3. The CDR3 bases are TGTGCCAGCAGTTTGCGGGGGGGGTTCTACGAGCAGTACTTC. This gives the protein CASSLRGGFYEQYF. Looking up the rest from reference TRBV28 and TRBJ2-7 gives the full variable domain: DVKVTQSSRYLVKRTGEKVFLECVQDMDHENMFWYRQDPGLGLRLIYFSYDVKMKEKGDIPEGYSVSREKKERFSLILESASTNQTSMYLCASSLRGGFYEQYFGPGTRLTVT.

The chain employs TRBV29-1 and TRBJ2-7; 10 bases are a match to TRBD1. The CDR3 is 13 residues long. Germline loops: CDR1 SQVTM, CDR2 ANQGSEA. Germline trimming cut 5 bases from V and 5 bases from J; bases unmatched to any gene: 6. The CDR3 spells CSVKTGGFHEQYF. CDR3 nucleotides: TGCAGCGTTAAGACAGGGGGCTTCCACGAGCAGTACTTC.

V gene TRBV15 combines with J gene TRBJ2-1; D not certain. CDR1 is LNHNV and CDR2 is YYDKDF in the germline V gene (reference sequence). V dropped 6 bases and J dropped 1 base, with 10 bases sitting between them. The CDR3 has 14 residues. CDR3 DNA sequence: TGTGCCACCAGGAGCGACCTATCCTACAATGAGCAGTTCTTC. Translation: CATRSDLSYNEQFF. Full variable domain (outside the CDR3, taken from reference TRBV15 and TRBJ2-1): DAMVIQNPRYQVTQFGKPVTLSCSQTLNHNVMYWYQQKSSQAPKLLFHYYDKDFNNEADTPDNFQSRRPNTSFCFLDIRSPGLGDTAMYLCATRSDLSYNEQFFGPGTRLTVL.

This chain uses TRBV5-6 with TRBJ2-1; 12 nucleotides line up with TRBD2. CDR1 SGHDT and CDR2 YYEEEE come from the germline V gene. The CDR3 runs to 18 residues. With V trimmed by 5 bases and J by 1 base, 10 bases remained unmatched. This CDR3 reads CASRLTSGGLRSYNEQFF. The CDR3 DNA reads as TGTGCCAGCAGACTGACTAGCGGGGGCCTCCGATCCTACAATGAGCAGTTCTTC.

The table lists this clone with a count of one. This chain joins TRBV5-1 and TRBJ2-3, with D tentatively TRBD1 (5 bases). The CDR3 is made up of 14 amino acids. Germline V lookup: CDR1 SGHRS, CDR2 YFSETQ. Trimming took 7 bases from V and 2 from J, leaving 14 bases between them. In DNA form, the CDR3 reads TGCGCCAGCGATCTGGGGCACTCCACAGATACGCAGTATTTT. Translation: CASDLGHSTDTQYF.

This clone was seen just once. The chain employs TRBV6-2 or TRBV6-3 and TRBJ2-3; 9 bases align to TRBD1. CDR1 is MNHEY, CDR2 SVGEGT, per germline. The CDR3 contains 15 residues. J lost 5 bases, V lost 6 bases, and 9 bases had no gene match. The CDR3 here is CASSQPGQGRDTQYF. CDR3 bases: TGTGCCAGCAGCCAGCCGGGACAGGGAAGAGATACGCAGTATTTT.

The V call is TRBV29-1, the J call TRBJ2-3, with D uncertain. Germline V gene data show CDR1 as SQVTM and CDR2 as ANQGSEA. The length of the CDR3 is 12 residues. V was cut by 2 bases and J by 4 bases, with 7 bases left in between. The CDR3 nucleotides read TGCAGCGTTGAATGGGCCTCAGATACGCAGTATTTT. Its translation is CSVEWASDTQYF.

V is TRBV7-3 and J is TRBJ2-7; D may be TRBD1 (6 bases). There are 15 residues in the CDR3. The V end lost 1 base, the J end lost 0 bases, and 10 bases lay between the germline ends. Germline V gives CDR1 SGHTA, CDR2 FQGTGA. In nucleotides, the CDR3 is TGTGCCAGCAGCTTAAACAGGGCGAGCTCCTACGAGCAGTACTTC. Protein sequence: CASSLNRASSYEQYF. The whole variable domain, remainder taken from reference TRBV7-3 and TRBJ2-7, is GAGVSQTPSNKVTEKGKYVELRCDPISGHTALYWYRQSLGQGPEFLIYFQGTGAADDSGLPNDRFFAVRPEGSVSTLKIQRTERGDSAVYLCASSLNRASSYEQYFGPGTRLTVT.

The chain carries TRBV6-2 or TRBV6-3 and TRBJ1-1; 8 bases are a match to TRBD1. Germline V gene lookup returns CDR1 MNHEY and CDR2 SVGEGT. Unmatched junction bases numbered 5, after V lost 5 bases and J lost 0 bases. The CDR3 is 15 amino acids. CDR3 protein: CASSDDRGVNTEAFF. CDR3 DNA sequence: TGTGCCAGCAGTGACGACAGGGGTGTGAACACTGAAGCTTTCTTT.

The chain couples TRBV7-8 to TRBJ2-7; 7 bases align to TRBD1. The CDR3 contains 14 residues. Trimming cost V 4 bases and J 6 bases; bases outside gene matches: 9. Germline values: CDR1 SGHVS, CDR2 FQNEAQ. The CDR3 region is CASSSDRVVGEQYF. The CDR3, as DNA: TGTGCCAGCAGCTCCGACAGGGTGGTTGGCGAGCAGTACTTC. The whole variable domain, remainder taken from reference TRBV7-8 and TRBJ2-7, is GAGVSQSPRYKVAKRGQDVALRCDPISGHVSLFWYQQALGQGPEFLTYFQNEAQLDKSGLPSDRFFAERPEGSVSTLKIQRTQQEDSAVYLCASSSDRVVGEQYFGPGTRLTVT.

The chain links TRBV3-1 (or the pseudogene TRBV3-2) to TRBJ2-3; 9 nucleotides match TRBD2. Germline CDR1 reads LGHDT; CDR2 reads YNNKEL (reference sequence). Losses at the gene ends were 0 bases for V and 5 bases for J; bases not matched to a gene: 12. This CDR3 has 18 residues. The CDR3 DNA reads TGTGCCAGCAGCCAAGATATTCCTGGCGGGGGGGCGAAAGATACGCAGTATTTT. It is translated as CASSQDIPGGGAKDTQYF.

The V call is TRBV12-3 or TRBV12-4, the J call TRBJ2-3; D possibly corresponds to TRBD1 (6 bases). Trimming left V 8 bases short and J 3 bases short, with 12 bases between. The CDR3 runs to 13 residues. The CDR3 here is CASGKRGTDTQYF. In DNA form, the CDR3 reads TGTGCCAGCGGCAAAAGGGGGACAGATACGCAGTATTTT.

This chain joins TRBV28 and TRBJ1-2; TRBD1 matches 12 bases. The CDR3 totals 18 residues. The germline gives CDR1 MDHEN, CDR2 SYDVKM. V dropped 1 base and J dropped 5; count of bases not matched to a gene: 11. The CDR3 here is CASSLSRGQGAIRYGYTF. In DNA form, the CDR3 reads TGTGCCAGCAGTTTATCGAGGGGACAGGGGGCAATACGATATGGCTACACCTTC.

This chain connects TRBV3-1 (or the pseudogene TRBV3-2) to TRBJ2-7; TRBD2 matches 12 bases. The CDR3 extends over 17 amino acids. Germline V CDR1 and CDR2: LGHDT, YNNKEL (reference sequence). V gave up 0 bases and J gave up 0 bases; unmatched junction bases: 3. The CDR3 bases are TGTGCCAGCAGCCAAGAACGGACTAGCGGGACCTCCTACGAGCAGTACTTC. Amino acid sequence: CASSQERTSGTSYEQYF.